The 20 T cell receptor beta chains in this list originate from one sample, sequenced in a study of CD4 T cells in relation to SARS-CoV-2 and coronaviruses. The unexposed donors gave CD4+ T cells in about 2011-2018, prior to COVID-19. The cells were cultured for under 13 days before CD4+ T cells were isolated. Repertoires were generated with immunoSEQ multiplex PCR, while TCRdb's copy carries only in-frame clones and drops some. The profile covers 20,000 or so clones, with over 70% appearing a single time and less than 20% taken by the ten largest. Their antigens are not known. Source material: CD4+ T cells from PBMCs, cultured in vitro. The receptors derive from a human donor in good health.

This chain uses TRBV28 with TRBJ2-3; 8 bases fit TRBD1. The CDR3 is 16 residues long. J was trimmed by 1 base and V by 3 bases; bases with no gene match: 6. Germline CDR1 reads MDHEN; CDR2 reads SYDVKM. CDR3 sequence (DNA): TGTGCCAGCAGTTTGCCAGGGGGCCGAGGCACAGATACGCAGTATTTT. It is translated as CASSLPGGRGTDTQYF.

The J gene is TRBJ2-2, the V gene TRBV9; D is ambiguous. CDR3 size: 13 residues. Germline loops: CDR1 SGDLS, CDR2 YYNGEE. Trimming took 1 base from V and 6 from J, leaving 7 bases between them. For the CDR3, the DNA is TGTGCCAGCAGCGTAAGGTGGGCCGGGGAGCTGTTTTTT. Encoded protein: CASSVRWAGELFF. Filled out from reference TRBV9 and TRBJ2-2, the complete variable domain reads DSGVTQTPKHLITATGQRVTLRCSPRSGDLSVYWYQQSLDQGLQFLIQYYNGEERAKGNILERFSAQQFPDLHSELNLSSLELGDSALYFCASSVRWAGELFFGEGSRLTVL.

The chain joins TRBV27 to TRBJ2-6, with TRBD2 as a possible D gene (5 bases). The V gene's germline CDR1 is MNHEY and CDR2 SMNVEV (reference sequence). This CDR3 contains 17 residues. Trimming left V 7 bases short and J 2 bases short, with 18 bases between. The CDR3 loop reads CASMEAPDATGANVLTF. The CDR3 region has the DNA TGTGCCAGCATGGAGGCTCCCGATGCGACTGGGGCCAACGTCCTGACTTTC. Combining the CDR3 with reference TRBV27 and TRBJ2-6 gives the whole variable domain EAQVTQNPRYLITVTGKKLTVTCSQNMNHEYMSWYRQDPGLGLRQIYYSMNVEVTDKGDVPEGYKVSRKEKRNFPLILESPSPNQTSLYFCASMEAPDATGANVLTFGAGSRLTVL.

The chain employs TRBV7-2 and TRBJ1-1; D perhaps matches TRBD1 (5 bases). The CDR3 is made up of 15 amino acids. V lost 5 bases and J 1 base, leaving 14 bases between the germline ends. From germline, CDR1 is SGHTA and CDR2 FQGNSA. The CDR3, as DNA: TGTGCCAGCAGCAAGGGGTTCAGGGCGAACACTGAAGCTTTCTTT. Protein sequence: CASSKGFRANTEAFF.

As to this clone: Other DNA sequences in this specimen translate into the identical CDR3. This rearrangement joins TRBV2 to TRBJ1-2, with 7 bases identical to TRBD1. Losses at the gene ends were 3 bases for V and 0 bases for J; bases not matched to a gene: 1. The CDR3 extends over 14 amino acids. Germline V CDR1 and CDR2: SNHLY, FYNNEI. CDR3 residues: CASSDQGANYGYTF. CDR3 sequence (DNA): TGTGCCAGCAGTGACCAGGGGGCTAACTATGGCTACACCTTC. The full variable domain, with the rest looked up from reference TRBV2 and TRBJ1-2, is EPEVTQTPSHQVTQMGQEVILRCVPISNHLYFYWYRQILGQKVEFLVSFYNNEISEKSEIFDDQFSVERPDGSNFTLKIRSTKLEDSAMYFCASSDQGANYGYTFGSGTRLTVV.

The V and J genes are TRBV30 and TRBJ1-5; D remains ambiguous. The CDR3 covers 15 residues. Per germline, CDR1 GTSNPN and CDR2 SVGIG (reference sequence). Trimming cost V 3 bases and J 3 bases, with 15 bases left between them. The CDR3 region is CAWRDPSLINQPQHF. The CDR3 region has the DNA TGTGCCTGGAGGGACCCGTCCCTAATCAATCAGCCCCAGCATTTT. The full variable domain, in which reference TRBV30 and TRBJ1-5 provide the parts outside the CDR3, is SQTIHQWPATLVQPVGSPLSLECTVEGTSNPNLYWYRQAAGRGLQLLFYSVGIGQISSEVPQNLSASRPQDRQFILSSKKLLLSDSGFYLCAWRDPSLINQPQHFGDGTRLSIL.

This chain connects TRBV5-5 to TRBJ1-2; D not resolved. CDR1 is SGHKS and CDR2 is YYEKEE in the germline V gene (reference sequence). The V end was cut by 0 bases, the J end by 3 bases, with 3 bases between. CDR3 length equals 12 residues. The DNA of the CDR3 is TGTGCCAGCAGCTTGGGGGACTATGGCTACACCTTC. Protein: CASSLGDYGYTF.

The chain employs TRBV12-3 or TRBV12-4 and TRBJ1-1, with 7 bases identical to TRBD1. V lost 6 bases and J lost 11; bases outside the gene matches: 9. The CDR3 is 12 residues long. The CDR3: CASRGEGAAAFF. The CDR3 nucleotides read TGTGCCAGCAGAGGAGAGGGGGCGGCGGCTTTCTTT.

This chain joins TRBV24-1 and TRBJ2-2, with 9 nucleotides matching TRBD1. The germline gives CDR1 KGHDR, CDR2 SFDVKD. The CDR3 length is 18 residues. V dropped 3 bases and J dropped 7; count of bases not matched to a gene: 14. The CDR3 loop is CATSDRGRDRDKGGELFF. CDR3 coding DNA: TGTGCCACCAGTGATCGAGGGCGGGACAGGGATAAGGGCGGGGAGCTGTTTTTT.

This sequence joins TRBV12-5 and TRBJ1-3; D gene unclear. The germline V and J ends were trimmed by 7 bases and 0 bases, with 10 bases remaining between them. This CDR3 spans 14 amino acids. CDR1 LGHNT and CDR2 FRNRAP come from the germline V gene. DNA for the CDR3: TGTGCTAGTGCTCCCGCTCTCTCTGGAAACACCATATATTTT. Translation: CASAPALSGNTIYF. The full variable domain, its missing parts supplied by reference TRBV12-5 and TRBJ1-3, is DARVTQTPRHKVTEMGQEVTMRCQPILGHNTVFWYRQTMMQGLELLAYFRNRAPLDDSGMPKDRFSAEMPDATLATLKIQPSEPRDSAVYFCASAPALSGNTIYFGEGSWLTVV.

This clone has more than one count but fewer than ten. This rearrangement joins TRBV5-5 to TRBJ1-5, with TRBD1 as a possible D gene (5 bases). Between the trimmed V and J ends, which lost 1 base and 2 bases, there was a span of 13 bases. The CDR3 length is 16 residues. The germline V gene encodes CDR1 SGHKS and CDR2 YYEKEE (reference sequence). The CDR3 DNA sequence: TGTGCCAGCAGCTTGCATGGGGCAGATGGCAATCAGCCCCAGCATTTT. Its protein product is CASSLHGADGNQPQHF.

The J gene is TRBJ1-5, the V gene TRBV7-9; TRBD1 might be the D (5 bases). The CDR3 is 12 residues long. In germline, CDR1 is SEHNR, CDR2 FQNEAQ (reference sequence). V was clipped by 11 bases and J by 2 bases, with 10 bases between them. The CDR3 sequence: CAPVGGNQPQHF. As DNA, the CDR3 is TGTGCCCCGGTGGGGGGCAATCAGCCCCAGCATTTT.

Here the CDR3 DNA reads TGTGCCTGGAACCGACAGGGAATGAACACTGAAGCTTTCTTT. As protein: CAWNRQGMNTEAFF. The chain combines TRBV30 with TRBJ1-1, with 7 bases identical to TRBD1. Germline loops: CDR1 GTSNPN, CDR2 SVGIG (reference sequence). The CDR3 has 14 amino acids. J lost 0 bases, V lost 4 bases, and 5 bases had no gene match. Full variable domain (outside the CDR3, taken from reference TRBV30 and TRBJ1-1): SQTIHQWPATLVQPVGSPLSLECTVEGTSNPNLYWYRQAAGRGLQLLFYSVGIGQISSEVPQNLSASRPQDRQFILSSKKLLLSDSGFYLCAWNRQGMNTEAFFGQGTRLTVV.

CDR3 sequence reads: CASRHETYEQYF. CDR3 nucleotides: TGTGCCAGCAGGCACGAGACCTACGAGCAGTACTTC. The gene calls are TRBV2 and TRBJ2-7; D not resolved. V lost 6 bases and J 2 bases, leaving 8 bases between the germline ends. In germline, CDR1 is SNHLY, CDR2 FYNNEI. This CDR3 contains 12 residues.

The chain employs TRBV7-2 and TRBJ2-5, with TRBD2 identical over 12 bases. Per the germline V gene, CDR1 is SGHTA and CDR2 is FQGNSA. V was clipped by 6 bases and J by 3 bases; unmatched bases: 5. The CDR3 is 15 residues long. In DNA, the CDR3 is TGTGCCAGCAGTCAAACTAGCGGGGGGAAAGAGACCCAGTACTTC. Translation gives CASSQTSGGKETQYF.

The J gene is TRBJ1-1, the V gene TRBV18; D gene uncertain. The CDR3 has 14 residues. V was shortened by 3 bases and J by 6 bases, with 14 bases between the two germline ends. Germline loops: CDR1 KGHSH, CDR2 LQKENI. This CDR3 is CASSPPAGSSEAFF. The CDR3 region has the DNA TGTGCCAGCTCACCGCCCGCCGGAAGCTCTGAAGCTTTCTTT.

V and J are TRBV7-9 and TRBJ2-2; TRBD1 might be the D (6 bases). Germline V gene data show CDR1 as SEHNR and CDR2 as FQNEAQ (reference sequence). Trimming shortened V by 1 base and J by 4 bases, and 10 bases separated the two germline ends. The CDR3 extends over 15 amino acids. The CDR3: CASSLVGGPTGELFF. The CDR3, as DNA: TGTGCCAGCAGCTTAGTAGGGGGACCCACCGGGGAGCTGTTTTTT.

The CDR3 spells CASREHWEKLFF. Here the CDR3 DNA reads TGCGCCAGCAGGGAGCACTGGGAAAAACTGTTTTTT. The genes are TRBV10-1 and TRBJ1-4; no clear D gene. V was shortened by 6 bases and J by 8 bases, with 10 bases between the two germline ends. In germline, CDR1 is WNHNN, CDR2 SYGVQD (reference sequence). The CDR3 totals 12 residues.

The chain joins TRBV4-2 to TRBJ1-2; D not resolved. From germline, CDR1 is LGHNA and CDR2 YNFKEQ. The CDR3 is made up of 14 amino acids. V lost 1 base to trimming and J lost 4 bases, with 10 bases between them. The CDR3 reads CASSQGTAFYGYTF. The CDR3 DNA is TGTGCCAGCAGCCAAGGAACGGCATTCTATGGCTACACCTTC.

This chain uses TRBV10-3 with TRBJ2-7; 8 bases are shared with TRBD1. CDR3 size: 13 residues. CDR1 is ENHRY and CDR2 is SYGVKD in the germline V gene. The ends lost 7 bases at V and 1 base at J; junction bases unmatched: 3. The CDR3: CAIMGTGSYEQYF. The CDR3 DNA sequence: TGTGCCATCATGGGGACAGGATCCTACGAGCAGTACTTC.